This TCR beta chain is drawn from a study of T cell changes during pregnancy in multiple sclerosis. CDR3 length equals 11 residues. CDR1 SQVTM and CDR2 ANQGSEA come from the germline V gene. Trimming removed 7 bases at V and 4 bases at J, with 10 bases between. The repertoire was sequenced with immunoSEQ multiplex PCR; TCRdb's copy has only in-frame clones and lacks some. The data show almost 35,000 clones, 90% seen once. Sequencing used CD8+ T cells from peripheral blood mononuclear cells, obtained before pregnancy. The receptor was isolated from a female donor with multiple sclerosis, enrolled in a pregnancy study. This chain uses TRBV29-1 with TRBJ1-2, with a weak D call TRBD1 (6 bases). CDR3 protein: CSARTVYGYTF. CDR3 coding DNA: TGCAGCGCGCGGACAGTCTATGGCTACACCTTC.